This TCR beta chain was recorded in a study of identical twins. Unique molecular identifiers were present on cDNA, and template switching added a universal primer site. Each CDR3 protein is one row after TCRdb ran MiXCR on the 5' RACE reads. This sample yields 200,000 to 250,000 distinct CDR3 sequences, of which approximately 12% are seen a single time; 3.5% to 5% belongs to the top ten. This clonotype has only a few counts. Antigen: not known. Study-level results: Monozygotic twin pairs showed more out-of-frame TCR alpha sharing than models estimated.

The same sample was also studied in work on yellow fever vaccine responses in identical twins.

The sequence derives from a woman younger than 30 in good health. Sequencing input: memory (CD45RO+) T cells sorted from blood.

The CDR3 loop reads CASSPYAGQGSSGANVLTF. The CDR3 nucleotides read TGTGCCAGCAGCCCCTACGCGGGACAGGGGAGTTCTGGGGCCAACGTCCTGACTTTC. The J gene is TRBJ2-6, the V gene TRBV7-8, with 10 bases fitting TRBD1. Trimming took 5 bases from V and 1 from J; bases not matched to a gene: 11. There are 19 residues in the CDR3. Germline V CDR1 and CDR2: SGHVS, FQNEAQ. Variable domain in full (rest from reference TRBV7-8 and TRBJ2-6): GAGVSQSPRYKVAKRGQDVALRCDPISGHVSLFWYQQALGQGPEFLTYFQNEAQLDKSGLPSDRFFAERPEGSVSTLKIQRTQQEDSAVYLCASSPYAGQGSSGANVLTFGAGSRLTVL.